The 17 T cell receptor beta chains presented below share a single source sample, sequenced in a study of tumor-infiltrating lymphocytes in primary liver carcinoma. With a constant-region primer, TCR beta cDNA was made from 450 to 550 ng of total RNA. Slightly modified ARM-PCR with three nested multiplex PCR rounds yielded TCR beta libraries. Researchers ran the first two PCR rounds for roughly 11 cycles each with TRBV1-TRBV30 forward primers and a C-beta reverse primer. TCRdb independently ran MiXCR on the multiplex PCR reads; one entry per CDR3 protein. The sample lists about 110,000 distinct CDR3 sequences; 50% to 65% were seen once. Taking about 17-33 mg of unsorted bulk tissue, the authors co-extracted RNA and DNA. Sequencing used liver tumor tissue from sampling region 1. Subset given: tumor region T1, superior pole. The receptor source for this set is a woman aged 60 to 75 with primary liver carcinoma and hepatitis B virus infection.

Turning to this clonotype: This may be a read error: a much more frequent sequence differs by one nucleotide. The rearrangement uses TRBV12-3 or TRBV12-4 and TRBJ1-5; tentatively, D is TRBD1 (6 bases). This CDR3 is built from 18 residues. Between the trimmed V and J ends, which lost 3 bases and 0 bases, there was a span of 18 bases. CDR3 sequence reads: CASSFLGQTIYSNQPQHF. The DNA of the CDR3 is TGTGCCAGCAGTTTTCTAGGACAGACGATATATAGCAATCAGCCCCAGCATTTT.

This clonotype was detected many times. In DNA, the CDR3 is TGTGCCAGCAGCCAAGACGGGACAAAAGAGACCCAGTACTTC. Encoded protein: CASSQDGTKETQYF. The genes are TRBV4-2 and TRBJ2-5; a possible D gene is TRBD1 (6 bases). This CDR3 is built from 14 residues. Germline CDR1 and CDR2: LGHNA and YNFKEQ. Trimming took off 0 bases at V and 3 bases at J, with 8 bases between the two ends.

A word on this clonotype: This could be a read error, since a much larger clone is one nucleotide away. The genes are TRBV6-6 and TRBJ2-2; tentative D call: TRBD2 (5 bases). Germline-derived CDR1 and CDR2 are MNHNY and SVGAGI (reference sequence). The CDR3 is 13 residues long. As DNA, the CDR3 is TGTGCAGCCCGGGGTTCCAAGACCGGGGAGCTGTTTTTT. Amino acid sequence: CAARGSKTGELFF.

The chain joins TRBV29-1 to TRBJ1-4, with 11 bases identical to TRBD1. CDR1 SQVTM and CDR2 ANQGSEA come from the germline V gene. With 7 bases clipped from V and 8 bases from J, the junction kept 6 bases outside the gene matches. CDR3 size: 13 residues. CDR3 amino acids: CSAVGTGGEKLFF. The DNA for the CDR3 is TGCAGCGCAGTCGGGACAGGGGGAGAAAAACTGTTTTTT.

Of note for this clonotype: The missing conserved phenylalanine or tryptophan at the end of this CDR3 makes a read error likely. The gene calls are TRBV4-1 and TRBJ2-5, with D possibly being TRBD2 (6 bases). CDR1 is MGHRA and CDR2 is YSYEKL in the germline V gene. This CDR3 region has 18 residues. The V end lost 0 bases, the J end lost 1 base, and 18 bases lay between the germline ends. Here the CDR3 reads CASSQDLDRGAAQETQYS. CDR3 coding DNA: TGCGCCAGCAGCCAAGATCTGGACCGCGGGGCAGCCCAAGAGACCCAGTACTCC.

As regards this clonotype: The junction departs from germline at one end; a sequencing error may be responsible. The CDR3 region is CAVSESQGLDIEAFF. CDR3 nucleotides: TGTGCCGTCAGTGAATCACAGGGTTTAGACATTGAAGCTTTCTTT. The gene calls are TRBV10-3 and TRBJ1-1, with D possibly TRBD1 on 6 matching bases. Germline V CDR1 and CDR2: ENHRY, SYGVKD. CDR3 length: 15 amino acids.

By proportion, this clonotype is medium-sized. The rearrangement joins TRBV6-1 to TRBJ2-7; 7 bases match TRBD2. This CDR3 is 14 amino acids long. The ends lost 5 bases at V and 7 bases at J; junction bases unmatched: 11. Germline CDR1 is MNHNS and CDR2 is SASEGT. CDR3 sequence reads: CASSLTSATTEQYF. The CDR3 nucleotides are TGTGCCAGCAGTTTAACTAGCGCTACTACGGAGCAGTACTTC.

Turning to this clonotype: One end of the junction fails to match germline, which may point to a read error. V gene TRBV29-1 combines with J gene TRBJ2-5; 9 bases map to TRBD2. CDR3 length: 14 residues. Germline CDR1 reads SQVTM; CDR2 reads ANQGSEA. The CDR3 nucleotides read TGCAGCGTTCATTATCCTAGCGGGATTGAGATCCAGTACTTC. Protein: CSVHYPSGIEIQYF.

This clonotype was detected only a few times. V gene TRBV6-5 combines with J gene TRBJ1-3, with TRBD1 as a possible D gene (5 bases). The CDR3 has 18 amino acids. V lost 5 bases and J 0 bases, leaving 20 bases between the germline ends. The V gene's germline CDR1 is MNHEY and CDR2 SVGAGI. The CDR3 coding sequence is TGTGCCAGCAGTCGGAGCGGATACGGGGGACCCTCTGGAAACACCATATATTTT. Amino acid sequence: CASSRSGYGGPSGNTIYF.

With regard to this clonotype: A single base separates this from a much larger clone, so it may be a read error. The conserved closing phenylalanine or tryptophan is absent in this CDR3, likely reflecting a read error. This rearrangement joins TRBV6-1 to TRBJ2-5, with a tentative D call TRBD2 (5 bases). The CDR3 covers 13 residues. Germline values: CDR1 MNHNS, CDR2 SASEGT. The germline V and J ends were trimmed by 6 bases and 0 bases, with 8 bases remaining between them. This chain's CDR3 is CASSLDYQETQYY. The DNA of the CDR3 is TGTGCCAGCAGCTTGGACTACCAAGAGACCCAGTACTAC.

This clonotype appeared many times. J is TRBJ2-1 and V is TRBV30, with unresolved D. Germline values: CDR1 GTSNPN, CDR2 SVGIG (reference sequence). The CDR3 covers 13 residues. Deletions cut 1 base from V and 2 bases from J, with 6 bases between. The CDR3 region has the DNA TGTGCCTGGAGTGACGGCGCCTACAATGAGCAGTTCTTC. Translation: CAWSDGAYNEQFF.

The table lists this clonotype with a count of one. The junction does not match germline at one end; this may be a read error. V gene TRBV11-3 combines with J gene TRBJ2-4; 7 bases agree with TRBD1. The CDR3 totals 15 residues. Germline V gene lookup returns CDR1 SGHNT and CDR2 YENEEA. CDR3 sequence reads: CVSSFEGARKNIQYF. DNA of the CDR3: TGTGTCAGCAGCTTCGAGGGGGCCCGCAAGAACATTCAGTACTTC. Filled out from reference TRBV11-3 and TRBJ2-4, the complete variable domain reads EAGVVQSPRYKIIEKKQPVAFWCNPISGHNTLYWYLQNLGQGPELLIRYENEEAVDDSQLPKDRFSAERLKGVDSTLKIQPAELGDSAVYLCVSSFEGARKNIQYFGAGTRLSVL.

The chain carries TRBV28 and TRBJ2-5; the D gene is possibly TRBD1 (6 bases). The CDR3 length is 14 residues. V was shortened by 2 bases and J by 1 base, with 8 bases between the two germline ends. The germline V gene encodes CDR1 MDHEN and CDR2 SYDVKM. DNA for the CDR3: TGTGCCAGCAGTTTAGGGGGCGGCCAAGAGACCCAGTACTTC. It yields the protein CASSLGGGQETQYF.

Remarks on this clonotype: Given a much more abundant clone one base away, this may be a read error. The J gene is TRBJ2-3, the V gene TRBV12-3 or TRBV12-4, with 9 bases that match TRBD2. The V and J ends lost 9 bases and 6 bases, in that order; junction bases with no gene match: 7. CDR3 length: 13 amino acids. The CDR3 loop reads CASLRREGDTQYF. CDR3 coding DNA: TGTGCCAGTCTCCGGCGGGAGGGGGATACGCAGTATTTT.

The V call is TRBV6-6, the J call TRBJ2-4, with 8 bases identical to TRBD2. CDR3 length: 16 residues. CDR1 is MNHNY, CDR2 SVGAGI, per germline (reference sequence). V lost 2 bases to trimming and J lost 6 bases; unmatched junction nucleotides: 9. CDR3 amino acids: CASSYGELAVLNIQYF. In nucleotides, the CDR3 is TGTGCCAGCAGTTACGGGGAACTAGCGGTTCTAAACATTCAGTACTTC.

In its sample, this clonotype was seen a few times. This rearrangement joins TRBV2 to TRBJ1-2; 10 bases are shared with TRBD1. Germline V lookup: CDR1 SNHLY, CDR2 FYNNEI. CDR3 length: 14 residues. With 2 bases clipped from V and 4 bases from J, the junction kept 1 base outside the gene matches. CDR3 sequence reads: CASSERDRGYGYTF. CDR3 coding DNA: TGTGCCAGCAGTGAAAGGGACAGGGGCTATGGCTACACCTTC.

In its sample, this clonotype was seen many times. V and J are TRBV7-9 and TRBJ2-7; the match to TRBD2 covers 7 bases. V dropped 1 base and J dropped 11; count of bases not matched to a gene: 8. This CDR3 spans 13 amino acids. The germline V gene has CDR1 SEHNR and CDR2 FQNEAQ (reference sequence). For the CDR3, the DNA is TGTGCCAGCAGCTTAGGCGCAGCGGGAATAGAGTACTTC. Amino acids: CASSLGAAGIEYF.